This section outlines one T cell receptor beta chain sequence together with its context. This specimen comes from a study of control samples from healthy donors and cancer patients. TCRdb's copy holds only in-frame clones and misses some; the assay was immunoSEQ multiplex PCR. The sample has about 160,000 clones, roughly 94% seen once; the top ten hold around 15%. The V gene end was trimmed by 6 bases and the J gene end by 2 bases; junction bases not matched to a gene: 6. This CDR3 comprises 15 residues. Germline V gene sequence: CDR1 MNHEY, CDR2 SVGAGI. The sequence came from a man aged 55 to 70 with colorectal cancer. Sequencing used PBMCs. The chain joins TRBV6-5 to TRBJ2-7; 11 bases align to TRBD2. The DNA of the CDR3 is TGTGCCAGCAGCTCCGGGACTAGCGGAACCTACGAGCAGTACTTC. Translated: CASSSGTSGTYEQYF.